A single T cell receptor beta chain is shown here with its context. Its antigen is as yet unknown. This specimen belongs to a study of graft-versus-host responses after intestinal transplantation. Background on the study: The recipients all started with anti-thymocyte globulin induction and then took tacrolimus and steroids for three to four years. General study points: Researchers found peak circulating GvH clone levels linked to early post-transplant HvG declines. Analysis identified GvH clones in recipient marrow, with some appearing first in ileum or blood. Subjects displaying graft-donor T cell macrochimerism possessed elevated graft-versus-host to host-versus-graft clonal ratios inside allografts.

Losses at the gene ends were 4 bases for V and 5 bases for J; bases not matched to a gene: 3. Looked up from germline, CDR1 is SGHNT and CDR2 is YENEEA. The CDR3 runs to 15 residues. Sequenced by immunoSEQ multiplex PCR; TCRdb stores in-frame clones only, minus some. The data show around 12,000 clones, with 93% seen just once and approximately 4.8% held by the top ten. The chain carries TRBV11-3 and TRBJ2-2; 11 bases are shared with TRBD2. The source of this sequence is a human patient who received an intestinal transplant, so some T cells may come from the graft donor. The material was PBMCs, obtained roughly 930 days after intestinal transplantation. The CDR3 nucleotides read TGTGCCAGCAGCTACCGACTAGCGGGGACCGGGGAGCTGTTTTTT. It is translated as CASSYRLAGTGELFF.